The rows below give T cell receptor beta chains drawn from one sample of a study of T cells in Graves' hyperthyroidism and ophthalmopathy. Via MiXCR, TCRdb re-called the multiplex PCR reads, giving one row per CDR3 protein. The data hold approximately 700,000 distinct CDR3 sequences, with over 15% observed a single time. The sequencing input was blood. The source of these receptors is a man between 18 and 35 years old with Graves' hyperthyroidism. The conserved cysteine and the conserved F or W are not part of the CDR3 here. Fields, in order: D gene, V gene, CDR3 protein. D genes are given only for firm matches.

d_call: NA; v_call: TRBV7-3; cdr3_aa: ASSSNGFGTEAF
d_call: NA; v_call: TRBV18; cdr3_aa: ASSPKRDSYEQY
d_call: NA; v_call: TRBV20-1; cdr3_aa: SAAGGGPNQPQH
d_call: NA; v_call: TRBV24-1; cdr3_aa: ATSDIAGLGYNEQF
d_call: NA; v_call: TRBV7-9; cdr3_aa: ASSLDGTKARTYEQY
d_call: NA; v_call: TRBV28; cdr3_aa: ASSLSLRETQY
d_call: NA; v_call: TRBV11-2; cdr3_aa: ASSPEGGLRLHEQY
d_call: NA; v_call: TRBV10-3; cdr3_aa: AISEHTGHYGYT
d_call: NA; v_call: TRBV7-9; cdr3_aa: ASSFRDSYNEQF
d_call: NA; v_call: TRBV12-3/TRBV12-4; cdr3_aa: ASSYRVAVAKNIQY
d_call: NA; v_call: TRBV28; cdr3_aa: ASSLQISNQPQH
d_call: TRBD2; v_call: TRBV29-1; cdr3_aa: SVGRLAGFADTQY
d_call: NA; v_call: TRBV2; cdr3_aa: ASSAGDNQPQH
d_call: NA; v_call: TRBV6-5; cdr3_aa: ASSYLPTAQGDTQY
d_call: NA; v_call: TRBV30; cdr3_aa: AWSRNRASYEQY
d_call: NA; v_call: TRBV28; cdr3_aa: ASSLRTGYT
d_call: NA; v_call: TRBV28; cdr3_aa: ASSFRYLVNTGELF
d_call: NA; v_call: TRBV5-1; cdr3_aa: ASSVQVSQETQY
d_call: NA; v_call: TRBV10-2; cdr3_aa: ASRMEAGASYEQY
d_call: NA; v_call: TRBV5-1; cdr3_aa: ASSLVQGSTDTQY
d_call: TRBD2; v_call: TRBV14; cdr3_aa: ASSPFVREGPYEQY
d_call: TRBD1; v_call: TRBV3-1; cdr3_aa: ASSPRDRRNSPLH
d_call: TRBD2; v_call: TRBV19; cdr3_aa: ASRTTSGRAQY
d_call: TRBD2; v_call: TRBV4-2; cdr3_aa: ASTGASGNTGELF
d_call: NA; v_call: TRBV11-2; cdr3_aa: ASSLLVGPYEQY
d_call: TRBD2; v_call: TRBV11-2; cdr3_aa: ASSYEAGIGLARYNEQF
d_call: NA; v_call: TRBV11-2; cdr3_aa: ASSSGTRGTSWDEQY
d_call: TRBD1; v_call: TRBV18; cdr3_aa: ASSPPTGKLF
d_call: TRBD2; v_call: TRBV6-2/TRBV6-3; cdr3_aa: ASSPLAVNEQF